The 26 T cell receptor beta chains listed next were all sequenced from one sample in a study of Graves' ophthalmopathy and Graves' hyperthyroidism. As the template, RNA transcripts were used to amplify TCR beta CDR3 regions. HTBI-primed first-round RT-PCR preceded second-round multiplex PCR. TCRdb redid the calling of the multiplex PCR reads with MiXCR, one entry per CDR3 protein. The repertoire holds over a million distinct CDR3 sequences, with about 36% as singletons. Sequencing was done on a sample of peripheral blood or thyroid tissue (not recorded which). The origin of the receptors is an adult man with Graves' hyperthyroidism.

On this clonotype: Since a much larger clone is just one base distant, this may be a read error. This chain uses TRBV12-3 or TRBV12-4 with TRBJ2-5, with D possibly being TRBD1 or TRBD2 (5 bases each). The CDR3 is made up of 13 amino acids. Trimming removed 6 bases at V and 7 bases at J, with 15 bases between. This CDR3 is CASRNPGPVTQYF. Here the CDR3 DNA reads TGTGCCAGCAGAAATCCGGGGCCTGTGACCCAGTACTTC.

The rearrangement uses TRBV7-9 and TRBJ2-1, with 12 positions matching TRBD2. The V gene's germline CDR1 is SEHNR and CDR2 FQNEAQ (reference sequence). With V trimmed by 2 bases and J by 9 bases, 5 bases remained unmatched. This CDR3 region has 15 residues. The CDR3 DNA is TGTGCCAGCAGCTTACTAGCGGGGGGGCTCGGTGAGCAGTTCTTC. Translated, it gives CASSLLAGGLGEQFF. The full variable domain, in which reference TRBV7-9 and TRBJ2-1 provide the parts outside the CDR3, is DTGVSQNPRHKITKRGQNVTFRCDPISEHNRLYWYRQTLGQGPEFLTYFQNEAQLEKSRLLSDRFSAERPKGSFSTLEIQRTEQGDSAMYLCASSLLAGGLGEQFFGPGTRLTVL.

This clonotype was recorded at least ten times. This chain joins TRBV7-2 and TRBJ2-5; 8 bases fit TRBD1. The CDR3 totals 13 residues. Trimming removed 5 bases from V and 5 bases from J; junction bases left unmatched: 4. Germline CDR1 SGHTA, CDR2 FQGNSA. The CDR3 loop reads CASSMDRAETQYF. In DNA, the CDR3 is TGTGCCAGCAGCATGGACAGGGCGGAGACCCAGTACTTC.

The chain carries TRBV7-2 and TRBJ2-7; TRBD2 agrees at 10 bases. V was clipped by 4 bases and J by 1 base; unmatched bases: 4. Germline assignment: CDR1 SGHTA and CDR2 FQGNSA. This CDR3 has 15 residues. Written as DNA, the CDR3 is TGTGCCAGCAGCTCGGGACTAGCGATTTCCTACGAGCAGTACTTC. Translated: CASSSGLAISYEQYF.

This rearrangement joins TRBV7-2 to TRBJ1-2; D might be TRBD1 (6 bases). The CDR3 contains 16 residues. Germline V gene sequence: CDR1 SGHTA, CDR2 FQGNSA. Trimming left V 2 bases short and J 3 bases short, with 16 bases between. The CDR3 protein is CASSLPSAGADYGYTF. CDR3 DNA: TGTGCCAGCAGCTTACCTAGCGCGGGGGCCGACTATGGCTACACCTTC.

This chain links TRBV9 with TRBJ1-1; perhaps TRBD1 as D (6 bases). Germline CDR1 reads SGDLS; CDR2 reads YYNGEE. V was clipped by 2 bases and J by 2 bases, with 13 bases between them. The CDR3 length is 15 residues. The CDR3 DNA reads as TGTGCCAGCAGCGTCGCCCAGGGGCAAAACACTGAAGCTTTCTTT. It translates to CASSVAQGQNTEAFF. The whole variable domain, remainder taken from reference TRBV9 and TRBJ1-1, is DSGVTQTPKHLITATGQRVTLRCSPRSGDLSVYWYQQSLDQGLQFLIQYYNGEERAKGNILERFSAQQFPDLHSELNLSSLELGDSALYFCASSVAQGQNTEAFFGQGTRLTVV.

This clonotype was seen more than once but under ten times. The genes are TRBV9 and TRBJ1-4, with unresolved D. The CDR3 is made up of 12 amino acids. The germline V gene has CDR1 SGDLS and CDR2 YYNGEE. Trimming stripped 0 bases from V and 7 bases from J, with 4 bases between. The CDR3 nucleotides are TGTGCCAGCAGCGTAGACGGTGAAAAACTGTTTTTT. It encodes CASSVDGEKLFF.

This clonotype was recorded many times. The J gene is TRBJ1-6, the V gene TRBV20-1; maybe TRBD1 (6 bases). Trimming removed 6 bases from V and 0 bases from J, with 12 bases in between. The V gene's germline CDR1 is DFQATT and CDR2 SNEGSKA (reference sequence). The CDR3 totals 15 residues. In nucleotides, the CDR3 is TGCAGTGCACATGCAGGGGACTCCTATAATTCACCCCTCCACTTT. Its translation: CSAHAGDSYNSPLHF.

This clonotype showed up just a few times. The genes are TRBV10-3 and TRBJ2-7, with TRBD2 identical over 9 bases. The CDR3 has 14 residues. The V segment lost 10 bases and the J segment 6 bases; nucleotides outside the gene matches: 13. CDR1 ENHRY and CDR2 SYGVKD come from the germline V gene. The CDR3 bases are TGTGCCACCTTAGCGGGAGTCCTTCTCTCCGAGCAGTACTTC. Amino acids: CATLAGVLLSEQYF.

This clonotype has a handful of counts. The chain uses TRBV2 and TRBJ1-5; 10 bases are a match to TRBD1. This CDR3 contains 14 residues. Germline-derived CDR1 and CDR2 are SNHLY and FYNNEI. J lost 5 bases, V lost 4 bases, and 2 bases had no gene match. DNA of the CDR3: TGTGCCAGCAGTGGGGACAGGGGCGATCAGCCCCAGCATTTT. Its protein product is CASSGDRGDQPQHF.

The sample holds a few counts of this clonotype. The chain is built from TRBV20-1 and TRBJ1-2; possible D gene TRBD1, 6 bases. CDR3 size: 14 residues. V lost 7 bases and J 2 bases, leaving 17 bases between the germline ends. Germline CDR1 and CDR2: DFQATT and SNEGSKA (reference sequence). CDR3 loop: CSVAGQVSNYGYTF. The CDR3 DNA reads TGCAGTGTCGCGGGACAAGTTTCCAACTATGGCTACACCTTC.

This chain links TRBV4-3 with TRBJ1-2; possibly TRBD1 for D (5 bases). V gave up 0 bases and J gave up 4 bases, with 12 bases separating them. The length of the CDR3 is 15 residues. CDR1 and CDR2 from the germline V gene are LGHNA and YSLEER. In nucleotides, the CDR3 is TGCGCCAGCAGCCAAGATCCCGGGGCCGGCTATGGCTACACCTTC. It yields the protein CASSQDPGAGYGYTF.

This clonotype was found many times. The chain uses TRBV19 and TRBJ2-5; no clear D. Trimming cost V 3 bases and J 1 base, with 6 bases left between them. CDR1 and CDR2 from the germline V gene are LNHDA and SQIVND (reference sequence). The CDR3 totals 13 residues. Here the CDR3 DNA reads TGTGCCAGTAGTATGGTCGCCCAAGAGACCCAGTACTTC. Its protein product is CASSMVAQETQYF.

Many counts were recorded for this clonotype. The J gene is TRBJ1-1, the V gene TRBV2, with a tentative D call TRBD1 (5 bases). Germline assignment: CDR1 SNHLY and CDR2 FYNNEI. The germline V and J ends were trimmed by 4 bases and 2 bases, with 29 bases remaining between them. CDR3 length: 20 residues. The CDR3 spells CASSVVLSHGPPGENTEAFF. The CDR3 bases are TGTGCCAGCAGTGTGGTCCTGTCCCACGGTCCTCCGGGGGAAAACACTGAAGCTTTCTTT.

The chain uses TRBV7-9 and TRBJ2-7; the D gene is possibly TRBD1 (6 bases). The ends were cut back, 5 bases at V and 7 bases at J, with 18 bases in the middle. This CDR3 spans 14 amino acids. Germline V gives CDR1 SEHNR, CDR2 FQNEAQ (reference sequence). Written as DNA, the CDR3 is TGTGCCAGCAGCGAGGACAGTCCACCCCAAGAGCAGTACTTC. It translates to CASSEDSPPQEQYF.

About this clonotype itself: Since a much larger clone is just one base distant, this may be a read error. Since the CDR3 does not end with the conserved phenylalanine or tryptophan, this likely comes from a read error. The V call is TRBV11-2, the J call TRBJ2-7; D gene unclear. The CDR3 has 13 residues. Germline values: CDR1 SGHAT, CDR2 FQNNGV. V dropped 10 bases and J dropped 1 base, with 14 bases sitting between them. The CDR3: CATGVGTSYEQYL. Written as DNA, the CDR3 is TGTGCCACCGGAGTTGGAACGTCCTACGAGCAGTACCTC.

The gene calls are TRBV29-1 and TRBJ1-1; TRBD1 is a possible D gene (5 bases). V lost 1 base and J 0 bases, leaving 9 bases between the germline ends. The CDR3 is 14 residues long. Germline assignment: CDR1 SQVTM and CDR2 ANQGSEA. The CDR3 sequence: CSVEGNRLNTEAFF. As DNA, the CDR3 is TGCAGCGTTGAAGGGAACAGGCTGAACACTGAAGCTTTCTTT.

V is TRBV6-5 and J is TRBJ1-5; D is uncertain. The V end lost 6 bases, the J end lost 5 bases, and 11 bases lay between the germline ends. CDR1 and CDR2 (germline): MNHEY, SVGAGI. The CDR3 covers 13 residues. The CDR3 loop is CASSRDTDQPQHF. In DNA, the CDR3 is TGTGCCAGCAGCCGTGACACCGATCAGCCCCAGCATTTT.

This clonotype has a count of ten or more. The chain recombines TRBV7-8 with TRBJ2-5; TRBD1 might be the D (6 bases). This CDR3 is built from 14 residues. V was pared by 4 bases and J by 4 bases, with 13 bases between. The germline gives CDR1 SGHVS, CDR2 FQNEAQ. Here the CDR3 DNA reads TGTGCCAGCAGCTCTAGGGGGTCGAGAGAGACCCAGTACTTC. Protein product: CASSSRGSRETQYF.

This clonotype has a count of ten or more. V and J are TRBV19 and TRBJ2-7; the D gene is possibly TRBD2 (6 bases). CDR1 is LNHDA and CDR2 is SQIVND in the germline V gene (reference sequence). The CDR3 has 13 residues. V was shortened by 6 bases and J by 4 bases, with 13 bases between the two germline ends. The CDR3 reads CASRAGIVYEQYF. In nucleotides, the CDR3 is TGTGCCAGTAGGGCGGGGATTGTTTACGAGCAGTACTTC. Together with reference TRBV19 and TRBJ2-7, the CDR3 gives the full variable domain: DGGITQSPKYLFRKEGQNVTLSCEQNLNHDAMYWYRQDPGQGLRLIYYSQIVNDFQKGDIAEGYSVSREKKESFPLTVTSAQKNPTAFYLCASRAGIVYEQYFGPGTRLTVT.

This clonotype has a count of ten or more. The chain uses TRBV7-9 and TRBJ2-7, with D unclear. CDR1 is SEHNR, CDR2 FQNEAQ, per germline (reference sequence). V gave up 3 bases and J gave up 0 bases, with 9 bases separating them. The CDR3 sequence is 14 residues long. The CDR3 nucleotides read TGTGCCAGCAGCTTCCCCGCTAGCTCCTACGAGCAGTACTTC. The encoded protein is CASSFPASSYEQYF.

The rearrangement joins TRBV29-1 to TRBJ2-7; tentatively, D is TRBD1 or TRBD2 (5 bases each). Trimming cost V 4 bases and J 4 bases, with 20 bases left between them. The CDR3 runs to 15 residues. Germline values: CDR1 SQVTM, CDR2 ANQGSEA. CDR3 coding DNA: TGCAGCGTTGGATACTCCGGACGGGGCCCTTACGAGCAGTACTTC. This sequence encodes CSVGYSGRGPYEQYF.

This sequence joins TRBV10-3 and TRBJ2-7; 13 bases map to TRBD2. This CDR3 contains 14 residues. V dropped 7 bases and J dropped 6; count of bases not matched to a gene: 6. Per the germline V gene, CDR1 is ENHRY and CDR2 is SYGVKD. CDR3 in DNA: TGTGCCATCACCTCACTAGCGGGAGGGACCGAGCAGTACTTC. Residues: CAITSLAGGTEQYF.

This clonotype was picked up many times. CDR3 DNA: TGCAGCGTTGACGACAGTTATGGCTACACCTTC. Amino acids: CSVDDSYGYTF. V is TRBV29-1 and J is TRBJ1-2; the D gene is possibly TRBD1 (5 bases). Between the trimmed V and J ends, which lost 3 bases and 5 bases, there was a span of 7 bases. The CDR3 has 11 amino acids. Germline V gene sequence: CDR1 SQVTM, CDR2 ANQGSEA.

This clonotype was detected many times. V gene TRBV2 combines with J gene TRBJ2-6; TRBD1 is a possible D gene (6 bases). In germline, CDR1 is SNHLY, CDR2 FYNNEI. Trimming took off 10 bases at V and 2 bases at J, with 9 bases between the two ends. CDR3 length: 13 amino acids. The DNA for the CDR3 is TGTGCCAAGAGGGGGACTGGGGCCAACGTCCTGACTTTC. Amino acids: CAKRGTGANVLTF. Drawing the rest from reference TRBV2 and TRBJ2-6, the complete variable domain is EPEVTQTPSHQVTQMGQEVILRCVPISNHLYFYWYRQILGQKVEFLVSFYNNEISEKSEIFDDQFSVERPDGSNFTLKIRSTKLEDSAMYFCAKRGTGANVLTFGAGSRLTVL.

The chain is built from TRBV29-1 and TRBJ1-3; 7 bases are shared with TRBD1. Germline V gene data show CDR1 as SQVTM and CDR2 as ANQGSEA. V shed 7 bases, J shed 2 bases, and the junction held 11 bases outside the gene matches. This CDR3 is built from 15 residues. The chain's CDR3 is CSAKTGLGTGNTIYF. As DNA, the CDR3 is TGCAGCGCAAAGACAGGGCTGGGCACTGGAAACACCATATATTTT.